Listed below are T cell receptor beta chains from one sample, sequenced in a study of shared clonotypes between healthy human individuals. Clones were read by immunoSEQ multiplex PCR, and TCRdb kept only the in-frame ones, dropping some. This sample yields more than 400,000 clones, of which approximately 78% are seen a single time; approximately 12% belongs to the top ten. Material for sequencing was PBMCs. Receptors were obtained from a woman in her forties in good health. Some clones in this sample may be carry-over from other donors' samples. CDR3s include the opening cysteine and the closing phenylalanine or tryptophan. The D gene is left open where the match is weak. Expanded clones are given a class, and other clones once, few, many or no size at all.

>TRBJ1-3|TRBV28|NA|NA
CASSLPQGYSGNTIYF
TGTGCCAGCAGTTTACCCCAGGGCTACTCTGGAAACACCATATATTTT
>TRBJ2-7|TRBV10-3|TRBD2|NA
CASSYTASGSSYEQYF
TGTGCCAGCAGTTACACGGCTAGCGGGAGCTCCTACGAGCAGTACTTC
>TRBJ2-6|TRBV5-8|NA|NA
CATQREGANVLTF
TGTGCCACCCAACGGGAGGGGGCCAACGTCCTGACTTTC
>TRBJ1-4|TRBV7-9|NA|once
CASSFNLGSGREKLFF
TGTGCCAGCAGCTTTAATTTGGGTAGCGGTCGGGAAAAACTGTTTTTT
>TRBJ2-6|TRBV7-9|NA|once
CALTPGPEAAGANVLTF
TGTGCCTTGACCCCGGGCCCCGAGGCCGCTGGGGCCAACGTCCTGACTTTC
>TRBJ2-3|TRBV5-1|NA|NA
CASSFSGGTDTQYF
TGCGCCAGCAGTTTTTCAGGGGGCACAGATACGCAGTATTTT
>TRBJ2-1|TRBV7-2|NA|NA
CASQGASGTRNEQFF
TGTGCCAGCCAGGGGGCGTCCGGGACTAGAAATGAGCAGTTCTTC
>TRBJ2-3|TRBV27|TRBD2|NA
CASSSGTSGIKDTQYF
TGTGCCAGCAGTTCCGGGACTAGCGGGATTAAAGATACGCAGTATTTT
>TRBJ1-1|TRBV5-1|TRBD1|NA
CASSSDRVNTEAFF
TGCGCCAGCAGCTCGGACAGGGTGAACACTGAAGCTTTCTTT
>TRBJ2-2|TRBV2|TRBD2|once
CATTKLGLAGDGELFF
TGTGCCACCACGAAATTGGGACTAGCGGGAGACGGGGAGCTGTTTTTT
>TRBJ2-7|TRBV6-6|TRBD1|NA
CASSPRDRDSYEQYF
TGTGCCAGCAGCCCGAGGGACAGGGACTCCTACGAGCAGTACTTC
>TRBJ1-1|TRBV19|NA|NA
CASSIRVGTAGFF
TGTGCCAGTAGTATCCGAGTAGGAACCGCTGGTTTCTTT
>TRBJ2-7|TRBV7-2|NA|once
CASSLAGGANYEQYF
TGTGCCAGCAGCTTAGCTGGAGGGGCCAACTACGAGCAGTACTTC
>TRBJ1-2|TRBV27|NA|NA
CASSTHGVSANYGYTF
TGTGCCAGCAGTACTCACGGGGTCTCGGCTAACTATGGCTACACCTTC
>TRBJ1-3|TRBV9|TRBD1|many
CASSVRGTGSGNTIYF
TGTGCCAGCAGCGTTAGGGGGACAGGCTCTGGAAACACCATATATTTT
>TRBJ1-5|TRBV5-1|NA|NA
CASSLEVGQPQHF
TGCGCCAGCAGCTTGGAAGTGGGTCAGCCCCAGCATTTT
>TRBJ2-5|TRBV10-3|NA|NA
CAISVGRFGETQYF
TGTGCCATCAGTGTGGGGCGATTTGGGGAGACCCAGTACTTC
>TRBJ2-2|TRBV5-1|TRBD1|NA
CASSPGQTSGELFF
TGCGCCAGCAGCCCGGGACAGACCTCCGGGGAGCTGTTTTTT
>TRBJ1-1|TRBV7-3|TRBD1|few
CASSSGQVTEAFF
TGTGCCAGCAGCTCGGGACAGGTAACTGAAGCTTTCTTT
>TRBJ2-7|TRBV7-6|TRBD2|once
CASSLILSGSLYEQYF
TGTGCCAGCAGCTTAATTTTAAGCGGGAGCCTCTACGAGCAGTACTTC
>TRBJ2-7|TRBV25-1|TRBD2|NA
CASSVSGSAGKQYF
TGTGCCAGCAGTGTTAGCGGGAGTGCAGGCAAGCAGTACTTC
>TRBJ2-5|TRBV2|TRBD1|NA
CASSGTGGQETQYF
TGTGCCAGCAGTGGGACAGGGGGCCAAGAGACCCAGTACTTC
>TRBJ2-1|TRBV7-2|TRBD2|NA
CASSYSGRGNEQFF
TGTGCCAGCAGCTATAGCGGGAGAGGGAATGAGCAGTTCTTC
>TRBJ2-6|TRBV7-6|NA|NA
CASSLKGRAGLGSGANVLTF
TGTGCCAGCAGCTTAAAGGGGCGGGCAGGGCTCGGTTCTGGGGCCAACGTCCTGACTTTC
>TRBJ1-4|TRBV27|NA|NA
CASSFGRYEKLFF
TGTGCCAGCAGTTTCGGGAGATATGAAAAACTGTTTTTT
>TRBJ2-5|TRBV28|TRBD2|NA
CASNRRGTSGQETQYF
TGTGCCAGCAATCGCCGGGGGACTAGCGGCCAAGAGACCCAGTACTTC
>TRBJ2-7|TRBV29-1|NA|NA
CSVRTALYEQYF
TGCAGCGTGCGGACAGCCTTGTACGAGCAGTACTTC
>TRBJ2-3|TRBV7-8|NA|few
CASSRRDGTQYF
TGTGCCAGCAGCAGGAGGGATGGTACGCAGTATTTT
>TRBJ1-3|TRBV9|NA|few
CASSVDPSGNTIYF
TGTGCCAGCAGCGTAGATCCCTCTGGAAACACCATATATTTT
>TRBJ2-1|TRBV10-2|TRBD2|NA
CASSLAGGSSYNEQFF
TGCGCCAGCAGCTTAGCGGGAGGGAGCTCCTACAATGAGCAGTTCTTC
>TRBJ1-2|TRBV2|NA|NA
CASSAPPGQGYGYTF
TGTGCCAGCAGTGCCCCCCCTGGCCAGGGCTATGGCTACACCTTC
>TRBJ1-1|TRBV11-2|NA|many
CASSLGSPTEAFF
TGTGCCAGCAGCTTAGGGTCCCCCACTGAAGCTTTCTTT
>TRBJ2-2|TRBV11-2|TRBD2|NA
CASSGSGLNTGELFF
TGTGCCAGCAGCGGTAGCGGGCTAAACACCGGGGAGCTGTTTTTT
>TRBJ2-1|TRBV5-1|TRBD2|NA
CASSLTSGSINGQFF
TGCGCCAGCAGCCTCACTAGCGGGAGTATAAATGGGCAGTTCTTC
>TRBJ2-7|TRBV4-2|NA|NA
CASSQRDTTYEQYF
TGTGCCAGCAGCCAAAGGGATACGACCTACGAGCAGTACTTC
>TRBJ2-2|TRBV10-3|NA|NA
CATTKAGPDTGELFF
TGTGCCACCACGAAGGCCGGACCGGACACCGGGGAGCTGTTTTTT